This T cell receptor (beta chain) was recorded in a study of blood T cell repertoires in COVID-19. The CDR3 is 14 amino acids. The V gene's germline CDR1 is SNHLY and CDR2 FYNNEI. With 7 bases clipped from V and 0 bases from J, the junction kept 4 bases outside the gene matches. Sequencing used immunoSEQ multiplex PCR; TCRdb keeps in-frame clones, though not all of them. The table includes about 210,000 clones, roughly 89% detected once. The chain employs TRBV2 and TRBJ2-7, with 9 nucleotides matching TRBD1. This sequence was found in a woman aged 25 to 45 who had been exposed to COVID-19. Sequenced material: PBMCs or T cells enriched from blood (not recorded which). The CDR3 reads CASKHRGHSYEQYF. Written as DNA, the CDR3 is TGTGCCAGCAAACACAGGGGGCACTCCTACGAGCAGTACTTC.